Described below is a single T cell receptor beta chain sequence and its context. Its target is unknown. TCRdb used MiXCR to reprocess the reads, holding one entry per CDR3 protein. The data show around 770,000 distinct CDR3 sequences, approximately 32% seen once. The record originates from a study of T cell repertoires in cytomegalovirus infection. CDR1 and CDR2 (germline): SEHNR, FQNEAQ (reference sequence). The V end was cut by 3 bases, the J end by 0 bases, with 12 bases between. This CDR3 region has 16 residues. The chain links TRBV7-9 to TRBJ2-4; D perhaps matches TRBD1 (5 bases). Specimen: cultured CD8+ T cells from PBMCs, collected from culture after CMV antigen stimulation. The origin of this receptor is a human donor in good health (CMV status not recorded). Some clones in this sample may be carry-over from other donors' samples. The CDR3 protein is CASSLPDSSAKNIQYF. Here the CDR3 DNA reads TGTGCCAGCAGCTTGCCCGACAGCTCAGCCAAAAACATTCAGTACTTC. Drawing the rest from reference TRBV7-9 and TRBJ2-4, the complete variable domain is DTGVSQNPRHKITKRGQNVTFRCDPISEHNRLYWYRQTLGQGPEFLTYFQNEAQLEKSRLLSDRFSAERPKGSFSTLEIQRTEQGDSAMYLCASSLPDSSAKNIQYFGAGTRLSVL.